This T cell receptor (beta chain) comes out of a study of blood T cell repertoires in COVID-19. About the study: Both acute and convalescent COVID-19 samples were obtained from the United States, Italy and Spain. T cells, B-cell-depleted T cells, or PBMCs supplied cDNA or gDNA.

CDR1 WSHSY and CDR2 SAAADI come from the germline V gene. CDR3 length equals 14 residues. V lost 8 bases, J lost 4 bases, and 5 bases stayed unmatched. As processed by the authors: Scientists estimated how many nucleated cells there were by amplifying reference gene primers. Method: immunoSEQ multiplex PCR; TCRdb's copy keeps in-frame clones and lacks some. V and J calls and clone size come straight from that table; D and trimming were deduced from the DNA. The sample holds some 220,000 clones, about three quarters seen once. Sequencing input: peripheral blood. This rearrangement joins TRBV10-2 to TRBJ2-6; 7 nucleotides align to TRBD1. The receptor was isolated from a woman in her sixties or seventies with acute or convalescent COVID-19. The CDR3: CASEGARGANVLTF. The DNA of the CDR3 is TGCGCCAGCGAGGGGGCAAGAGGGGCCAACGTCCTGACTTTC.